Listed here are 14 T cell receptor beta chains from one sample, sequenced in a study of control samples from healthy donors and cancer patients. Produced via immunoSEQ multiplex PCR; TCRdb's table is partial and in-frame only. The sample lists roughly 150,000 clones; about 89% were seen once. Sequencing was done on a sample of blood. Every receptor here comes from a man aged 30 to 39 in good health.

This chain links TRBV6-5 with TRBJ2-7; D is unresolved. Per the germline V gene, CDR1 is MNHEY and CDR2 is SVGAGI. The CDR3 is 12 residues long. V was cut by 3 bases and J by 7 bases, with 10 bases left in between. This CDR3 reads CASSYRPGEQYF. Written as DNA, the CDR3 is TGTGCCAGCAGTTATAGACCCGGGGAGCAGTACTTC.

The gene calls are TRBV4-3 and TRBJ2-5, with D perhaps TRBD2 (5 bases). Germline V gene lookup returns CDR1 LGHNA and CDR2 YSLEER. The CDR3 spans 17 residues. The V gene lost 0 bases and the J gene lost 7 bases, with 21 bases spanning the gap. CDR3 residues: CASSQESAPSPRGTQYF. Here the CDR3 DNA reads TGCGCCAGCAGCCAAGAGAGTGCGCCATCCCCTCGGGGGACCCAGTACTTC.

This chain uses TRBV14 with TRBJ2-7; D remains unclear. This CDR3 comprises 12 residues. Trimming shortened V by 0 bases and J by 12 bases, and 12 bases separated the two germline ends. Germline CDR1 reads SGHDN; CDR2 reads FVKESK. This chain's CDR3 is CASSQDRIRLYF. In DNA form, the CDR3 reads TGTGCCAGCAGCCAAGATAGAATTCGTCTGTACTTC.

The chain is built from TRBV6-2 or TRBV6-3 and TRBJ1-2; TRBD1 matches 7 bases. The CDR3 runs 16 residues. The junction had 15 bases not matched to a gene; V was cut back by 6 bases and J by 5 bases. Per germline, CDR1 MNHEY and CDR2 SVGEGT. CDR3 bases: TGTGCCAGCAGCCGAATCGCCGGGACAGAGAGTTATGGCTACACCTTC. Its translation: CASSRIAGTESYGYTF.

The chain couples TRBV28 to TRBJ1-2; D gene ambiguous. The V and J ends lost 2 bases and 4 bases respectively, with 8 bases between them. Germline V lookup: CDR1 MDHEN, CDR2 SYDVKM. The CDR3 is 13 residues long. Written as DNA, the CDR3 is TGTGCCAGCAGTTTAGGCCAGAGCTATGGCTACACCTTC. Translating it yields CASSLGQSYGYTF.

The gene calls are TRBV12-5 and TRBJ2-2; TRBD1 agrees at 7 bases. CDR1 and CDR2 from the germline V gene are LGHNT and FRNRAP. V was pared by 5 bases and J by 3 bases, with 6 bases of the junction left unmatched. This CDR3 comprises 15 residues. The CDR3 DNA reads TGTGCTAGTGGTGACCGACAGGGCTACACCGGGGAGCTGTTTTTT. It codes for CASGDRQGYTGELFF.

The J gene is TRBJ2-1, the V gene TRBV3-1 (or the pseudogene TRBV3-2), with TRBD2 matching 10 bases. CDR3 length: 16 residues. From germline, CDR1 is LGHDT and CDR2 YNNKEL (reference sequence). The V and J ends lost 2 bases and 2 bases, in that order; junction bases with no gene match: 3. The CDR3: CASSQISGGAYNEQFF. DNA for the CDR3: TGTGCCAGCAGCCAAATCAGCGGGGGGGCCTACAATGAGCAGTTCTTC.

Here the CDR3 reads CASSQPRRGDTQYF. The CDR3 DNA sequence: TGCGCCAGCAGCCAACCCCGGAGGGGCGATACGCAGTATTTT. The gene calls are TRBV4-1 and TRBJ2-3, with a tentative D call TRBD2 (6 bases). Trimming cost V 2 bases and J 6 bases, with 12 bases left between them. In germline, CDR1 is MGHRA, CDR2 YSYEKL. CDR3 length equals 14 residues.

The chain carries TRBV5-8 and TRBJ1-4; D not resolved. CDR3 size: 13 residues. Trimming pared 6 bases from V and 7 bases from J, leaving 13 bases between. Germline-derived CDR1 and CDR2 are SGHTS and YDEGEE. CDR3: CASKRDIGEKLFF. CDR3 DNA sequence: TGTGCCAGCAAAAGAGATATCGGTGAAAAACTGTTTTTT.

In DNA, the CDR3 is TGTGCCAGCTCACCACCGACTAGCGGGAGGGGGACAGATACGCAGTATTTT. As protein: CASSPPTSGRGTDTQYF. This chain links TRBV18 with TRBJ2-3; 14 nucleotides align to TRBD2. The trim removed 0 bases at V and 3 bases at J, leaving 2 bases unmatched. The CDR3 has 17 residues. Germline CDR1 reads KGHSH; CDR2 reads LQKENI.

The chain is built from TRBV18 and TRBJ2-3; TRBD2 agrees at 10 bases. Germline V CDR1 and CDR2: KGHSH, LQKENI. The J segment lost 0 bases and the V segment lost 5 bases, leaving 5 bases of the junction unmatched. This CDR3 contains 16 residues. The DNA for the CDR3 is TGTGCCAGCTCATCACTAGCGGGGCAAAGCACAGATACGCAGTATTTT. It translates to CASSSLAGQSTDTQYF. The full variable domain, with the rest looked up from reference TRBV18 and TRBJ2-3, is NAGVMQNPRHLVRRRGQEARLRCSPMKGHSHVYWYRQLPEEGLKFMVYLQKENIIDESGMPKERFSAEFPKEGPSILRIQQVVRGDSAAYFCASSSLAGQSTDTQYFGPGTRLTVL.

The genes are TRBV6-5 and TRBJ2-1; D not certain. Looked up from germline, CDR1 is MNHEY and CDR2 is SVGAGI. The CDR3 has 11 residues. The V end was cut by 2 bases, the J end by 5 bases, with 1 base between. The CDR3 DNA is TGTGCCAGCAGTTACGACAATGAGCAGTTCTTC. This codes for CASSYDNEQFF.

This rearrangement joins TRBV7-9 to TRBJ2-7; D is ambiguous. The V and J ends lost 0 bases and 5 bases respectively, with 17 bases between them. Germline CDR1 reads SEHNR; CDR2 reads FQNEAQ (reference sequence). This CDR3 has 16 amino acids. The CDR3 loop is CASSLALGIVVNEQYF. The CDR3 region has the DNA TGTGCCAGCAGCTTAGCGCTCGGAATCGTGGTAAACGAGCAGTACTTC.

The chain combines TRBV15 with TRBJ2-2, with a tentative D call TRBD1 (5 bases). This CDR3 has 14 amino acids. With 4 bases removed from V and 6 bases from J, the gap between germline ends came to 12 bases. CDR1 and CDR2 (germline): LNHNV, YYDKDF (reference sequence). The DNA of the CDR3 is TGTGCCACCAGCACACTCGTAGGGGCCGGGGAGCTGTTTTTT. Its translation: CATSTLVGAGELFF.